The 9 T cell receptor beta chains reported below all come from one sample, sequenced in a study of blood T cell repertoires in COVID-19 (dated by TCRdb to the early 2020s). The protocol used for the library was the immunoSEQ multiplex PCR assay. Imported from immuneACCESS, the table was reduced by TCRdb to in-frame sequences with V and J called. These copies leave out some clones; in studies compared against another copy, an unresolved V gene accounts for under half, and the cause of the remainder is not known. In all, the sample holds around 140,000 clones, and roughly 80% of those were seen once. The ten most abundant clones make up roughly 2.3% of the sample. The sequencing input was PBMCs or T cells enriched from blood (not recorded which). Every receptor here comes from a man aged 35-49 years with acute COVID-19.

This chain joins TRBV10-3 and TRBJ2-7; TRBD1 agrees at 10 bases. V trimming: 2 bases; J trimming: 7 bases; junction bases outside the gene matches: 8. The CDR3 runs to 15 residues. Per the germline V gene, CDR1 is ENHRY and CDR2 is SYGVKD. This CDR3 reads CAISEPGQGWEEQYF. The CDR3 bases are TGTGCCATCAGTGAGCCGGGACAGGGGTGGGAGGAGCAGTACTTC.

The chain couples TRBV6-5 to TRBJ2-7; TRBD1 matches at 8 bases. J lost 7 bases, V lost 0 bases, and 8 bases had no gene match. The CDR3 spans 15 residues. The V gene's germline CDR1 is MNHEY and CDR2 SVGAGI. CDR3 region: CASSYSYSGGREQYF. In nucleotides, the CDR3 is TGTGCCAGCAGTTACTCCTATTCAGGGGGCCGTGAGCAGTACTTC.

The chain recombines TRBV5-8 with TRBJ1-2; TRBD1 might be the D (6 bases). Trimming stripped 0 bases from V and 7 bases from J, with 10 bases between. This CDR3 spans 13 amino acids. Per the germline V gene, CDR1 is SGHTS and CDR2 is YDEGEE. The CDR3 DNA is TGTGCCAGCAGCTTGGATGAGGGGGTTGGCTACACCTTC. Translating gives CASSLDEGVGYTF.

This rearrangement joins TRBV7-8 to TRBJ1-5; D perhaps matches TRBD1 (5 bases). CDR3 length equals 17 residues. The germline V gene encodes CDR1 SGHVS and CDR2 FQNEAQ. The germline V and J ends were trimmed by 5 bases and 7 bases, with 24 bases remaining between them. CDR3 DNA sequence: TGTGCCAGCAGCGCAGGGTGGGGATGGTCGGTAGAGCAGCCCCAGCATTTT. It encodes CASSAGWGWSVEQPQHF.

V and J are TRBV18 and TRBJ2-7; 9 bases are a match to TRBD1. The trim removed 3 bases at V and 0 bases at J, leaving 6 bases unmatched. CDR1 and CDR2 from the germline V gene are KGHSH and LQKENI. The CDR3 is 16 amino acids. The chain's CDR3 is CASSPLGTGNSYEQYF. In nucleotides, the CDR3 is TGTGCCAGCTCACCCCTCGGGACAGGGAACTCCTACGAGCAGTACTTC.

V and J are TRBV19 and TRBJ2-7; the match to TRBD1 covers 10 bases. CDR1 is LNHDA, CDR2 SQIVND, per germline (reference sequence). The CDR3 runs to 16 residues. V lost 4 bases and J lost 0; bases outside the gene matches: 6. CDR3 sequence reads: CASSTAGTGVSYEQYF. CDR3 in DNA: TGTGCCAGTAGTACCGCCGGGACAGGGGTCTCCTACGAGCAGTACTTC.

The chain joins TRBV7-2 to TRBJ2-1, with D perhaps TRBD1 (5 bases). This CDR3 region has 12 residues. Trimming took off 5 bases at V and 12 bases at J, with 14 bases between the two ends. CDR1 SGHTA and CDR2 FQGNSA come from the germline V gene. CDR3 region: CASSLPQGTQFF. The CDR3 coding sequence is TGTGCCAGCAGCCTCCCCCAGGGAACGCAGTTCTTC.

V is TRBV28 and J is TRBJ2-1; D is perhaps TRBD2 (5 bases). The germline CDR1 and CDR2 sequences are MDHEN and SYDVKM. The CDR3 runs to 12 residues. Trimming stripped 6 bases from V and 9 bases from J, with 12 bases between. The CDR3 is CASSTLDGEQFF. CDR3 in DNA: TGTGCCAGCAGCACACTAGACGGTGAGCAGTTCTTC. The variable domain in full, with the rest retrieved from reference TRBV28 and TRBJ2-1, is DVKVTQSSRYLVKRTGEKVFLECVQDMDHENMFWYRQDPGLGLRLIYFSYDVKMKEKGDIPEGYSVSREKKERFSLILESASTNQTSMYLCASSTLDGEQFFGPGTRLTVL.

V is TRBV7-9 and J is TRBJ1-1; TRBD1 matches 7 bases. Losses at the gene ends were 4 bases for V and 11 bases for J; bases not matched to a gene: 13. The CDR3 spans 14 residues. CDR1 and CDR2 from the germline V gene are SEHNR and FQNEAQ (reference sequence). The CDR3 is CASSSGTAILRAFF. The DNA of the CDR3 is TGTGCCAGCAGCTCTGGGACAGCAATTCTAAGGGCTTTCTTT.